Described below is a single TCR beta chain sequence and its context. The treatment was: oral pan-JAK inhibitor, 5-10 mg twice daily. Sampling of alopecia areata patients yielded lesional scalp punch biopsies as well as peripheral blood. The record originates from a study of CD8+ T cells in alopecia areata. Study summary: Treatment of the treated patients consisted of oral tofacitinib, 5 to 10 mg twice daily. It was 6 to 18 months of tofacitinib, and then there were 6 months off drug.

The CDR3 covers 16 residues. The V gene end was trimmed by 0 bases and the J gene end by 4 bases; junction bases not matched to a gene: 6. CDR1 is SGHTA, CDR2 FQGNSA, per germline. As the sequencing template, cDNA was produced by extracting RNA and reverse transcribing it. Profiled with immunoSEQ multiplex PCR; TCRdb holds only in-frame clones, not every one. The table shows hundreds of thousands of clones, with over 45% occurring only once. This sequence joins TRBV7-2 and TRBJ2-5, with 9 nucleotides matching TRBD2. This TCR came from a human donor with alopecia areata. Sample: CD4+ T cells sorted from blood, taken between weeks 51 and 52, from a patient treated with tofacitinib. The CDR3, as DNA: TGTGCCAGCAGCTTAGCCGGTAGCGGGGGAAGAGAGACCCAGTACTTC. Its translation is CASSLAGSGGRETQYF.